A selection of T cell receptor beta chains follows, all from one sample in a study of T cells of healthy individuals. TCRdb reprocessed the 5' RACE reads with MiXCR, giving one entry per CDR3 protein. The sample shows around 80,000 distinct CDR3 sequences, about 4.8% of them seen only once. These receptors all come from a female donor in good health. The CDR3 runs from the conserved cysteine through the conserved F or W. The D gene is left open where the match is weak. Expanded clones are given a class, and other clones once, few, many or no size at all.

clone_size: few
v_call: TRBV30
j_call: TRBJ1-1
d_call: NA
cdr3_nt: TGTGCCTGGACCCGGACAGTGAACACTGAAGCTTTCTTT
cdr3_aa: CAWTRTVNTEAFF

clone_size: many
v_call: TRBV14
j_call: TRBJ2-1
d_call: TRBD2
cdr3_nt: TGTGCCAGCAGCCGACTAGCGGGTTCCTACAATGAGCAGTTCTTC
cdr3_aa: CASSRLAGSYNEQFF

clone_size: many
v_call: TRBV6-1
j_call: TRBJ2-2
d_call: NA
cdr3_nt: TGTGCCAGCAGAGACAGACGCGCCAACACCGGGGAGCTGTTTTTT
cdr3_aa: CASRDRRANTGELFF

clone_size: few
v_call: TRBV6-2/TRBV6-3
j_call: TRBJ2-3
d_call: TRBD2
cdr3_nt: TGTGCCAGCAGTTACCAGCGGGAGTTCACAGATACGCAGTATTTT
cdr3_aa: CASSYQREFTDTQYF

clone_size: NA
v_call: TRBV27
j_call: TRBJ1-1
d_call: NA
cdr3_nt: TGTGCCAGCTTCGGGGACTCCTTAGGGGCTGAAGCTTTCTTT
cdr3_aa: CASFGDSLGAEAFF

clone_size: NA
v_call: TRBV20-1
j_call: TRBJ2-4
d_call: NA
cdr3_nt: TGCAGTGCTAGTGGGCCGGACTACTCAAAAAACATTCAGTACTTC
cdr3_aa: CSASGPDYSKNIQYF

clone_size: many
v_call: TRBV5-1
j_call: TRBJ2-1
d_call: NA
cdr3_nt: TGCGCCAGCAGGAGGCAGGCTTACAATGAGCAGTTCTTC
cdr3_aa: CASRRQAYNEQFF

clone_size: many
v_call: TRBV30
j_call: TRBJ2-2
d_call: NA
cdr3_nt: TGTGCCTGGAATCGGAACACCGGGGAGCTGTTTTTT
cdr3_aa: CAWNRNTGELFF

clone_size: many
v_call: TRBV20-1
j_call: TRBJ2-7
d_call: TRBD1
cdr3_nt: TGCAGTGCTAGAACCGGGACAGGGGGATACGAGCAGTACTTC
cdr3_aa: CSARTGTGGYEQYF

clone_size: few
v_call: TRBV12-3/TRBV12-4
j_call: TRBJ1-5
d_call: NA
cdr3_nt: TGTGCCAGCAGTTATAACGGGGTTAGCAATCAGCCCCAGCATTTT
cdr3_aa: CASSYNGVSNQPQHF

clone_size: few
v_call: TRBV6-1
j_call: TRBJ1-6
d_call: NA
cdr3_nt: TGTGCCAGCAGAACAACAGGGACTTCACCCCTCCACTTT
cdr3_aa: CASRTTGTSPLHF

clone_size: few
v_call: TRBV29-1
j_call: TRBJ2-7
d_call: NA
cdr3_nt: TGCAGCGTTGATAGGCGGCTTGAGGGCGAGCAGTACTTC
cdr3_aa: CSVDRRLEGEQYF

clone_size: many
v_call: TRBV7-2
j_call: TRBJ1-2
d_call: NA
cdr3_nt: TGTGCCAGCAGCTCGACGGGACGGCCAGTCTATGGCTACACCTTC
cdr3_aa: CASSSTGRPVYGYTF

clone_size: many
v_call: TRBV4-1
j_call: TRBJ2-3
d_call: NA
cdr3_nt: TGCGCCAGCAGCCAAGAGGGTCCAGAGGGGGGAGGGACAGATACGCAGTATTTT
cdr3_aa: CASSQEGPEGGGTDTQYF

clone_size: many
v_call: TRBV7-2
j_call: TRBJ1-5
d_call: NA
cdr3_nt: TGTGCCAGCAGCTCAAGTACAGATCAGCCCCAGCATTTT
cdr3_aa: CASSSSTDQPQHF

clone_size: many
v_call: TRBV9
j_call: TRBJ2-2
d_call: TRBD1
cdr3_nt: TGTGCCAGCAGCGTAGTAACAGGGGGGACCGGGGAGCTGTTTTTT
cdr3_aa: CASSVVTGGTGELFF

clone_size: many
v_call: TRBV11-3
j_call: TRBJ2-7
d_call: NA
cdr3_nt: TGTGCCAGCAGCCAAGGGTCGTTCTACGAGCAGTACTTC
cdr3_aa: CASSQGSFYEQYF

clone_size: NA
v_call: TRBV12-3/TRBV12-4
j_call: TRBJ1-5
d_call: NA
cdr3_nt: TGTGCCAGCAGTTTGGAACAGGCCCGCAATCAGCCCCAGCATTTT
cdr3_aa: CASSLEQARNQPQHF

clone_size: many
v_call: TRBV24-1
j_call: TRBJ2-2
d_call: NA
cdr3_nt: TGTGCCACCAGTGAGCTAACTAGCAGCGCCGGGGAGCTGTTTTTT
cdr3_aa: CATSELTSSAGELFF

clone_size: few
v_call: TRBV29-1
j_call: TRBJ2-2
d_call: NA
cdr3_nt: TGCAGCGCACAGGGCGGTGGGAACACCGGGGAGCTGTTTTTT
cdr3_aa: CSAQGGGNTGELFF

clone_size: many
v_call: TRBV7-9
j_call: TRBJ2-3
d_call: NA
cdr3_nt: TGTGCCAGCAGCCCTATTCTCGGGGAGGACACAGATACGCAGTATTTT
cdr3_aa: CASSPILGEDTDTQYF

clone_size: many
v_call: TRBV7-6
j_call: TRBJ2-2
d_call: NA
cdr3_nt: TGTGCCAGCAGCTTAGAACTCAACACCGGGGAGCTGTTTTTT
cdr3_aa: CASSLELNTGELFF

clone_size: many
v_call: TRBV7-9
j_call: TRBJ2-3
d_call: TRBD2
cdr3_nt: TGTGCCAGCAGTCCACCTAGCGGGAGATTACCAGATACGCAGTATTTT
cdr3_aa: CASSPPSGRLPDTQYF

clone_size: many
v_call: TRBV7-9
j_call: TRBJ2-7
d_call: NA
cdr3_nt: TGTGCCAGCAGCTTCCCAGGGACCTACGAGCAGTACTTC
cdr3_aa: CASSFPGTYEQYF

clone_size: many
v_call: TRBV7-2
j_call: TRBJ2-7
d_call: NA
cdr3_nt: TGTGCCAGCAGCTTAGGATCCAGGGGTAGTGGCGAGCAGTACTTC
cdr3_aa: CASSLGSRGSGEQYF

clone_size: many
v_call: TRBV20-1
j_call: TRBJ1-2
d_call: NA
cdr3_nt: TGCAGTGCTAGCGTGGAGTCTAACTATGGCTACACCTTC
cdr3_aa: CSASVESNYGYTF

clone_size: few
v_call: TRBV29-1
j_call: TRBJ1-2
d_call: NA
cdr3_nt: TGCAGCGTTCCTCTCGGGGGCGTCGGCTATGGCTACACCTTC
cdr3_aa: CSVPLGGVGYGYTF

clone_size: many
v_call: TRBV5-1
j_call: TRBJ2-1
d_call: TRBD2
cdr3_nt: TGCGCCAGCAGCTTGGCCGCCTTAAGCGGGAGTTGGGATGAGCAGTTCTTC
cdr3_aa: CASSLAALSGSWDEQFF

clone_size: few
v_call: TRBV7-6
j_call: TRBJ1-1
d_call: NA
cdr3_nt: TGTGCCAGCAGCTTAGGGCCGGGGGGATCGACTGAAGCTTTCTTT
cdr3_aa: CASSLGPGGSTEAFF

clone_size: few
v_call: TRBV2
j_call: TRBJ2-1
d_call: TRBD2
cdr3_nt: TGTGCCAGTAGCGGGGACCGATACAATGAGCAGTTCTTC
cdr3_aa: CASSGDRYNEQFF

clone_size: few
v_call: TRBV28
j_call: TRBJ1-5
d_call: TRBD1
cdr3_nt: TGTGCCAGCAGTCTAACCCTCAGGGGGCTAAATCAGCCCCAGCATTTT
cdr3_aa: CASSLTLRGLNQPQHF

clone_size: many
v_call: TRBV9
j_call: TRBJ2-1
d_call: NA
cdr3_nt: TGTGCCAGCAGCCCTAGTGACGCGTACAATGAGCAGTTCTTC
cdr3_aa: CASSPSDAYNEQFF

clone_size: NA
v_call: TRBV6-5
j_call: TRBJ2-1
d_call: TRBD1
cdr3_nt: TGTGCCAGCAGCCCGACAGGGGGGAACAATGAGCAGTTCTTC
cdr3_aa: CASSPTGGNNEQFF

clone_size: many
v_call: TRBV27
j_call: TRBJ2-1
d_call: NA
cdr3_nt: TGTGCCAGCAGTTTAGGGCTAGTTTTATACAATGAGCAGTTCTTC
cdr3_aa: CASSLGLVLYNEQFF

clone_size: many
v_call: TRBV4-2
j_call: TRBJ1-1
d_call: TRBD1
cdr3_nt: TGTGCCAGCAGCGAAGGGGGCAATTCGAACACTGAAGCTTTCTTT
cdr3_aa: CASSEGGNSNTEAFF

clone_size: many
v_call: TRBV7-2
j_call: TRBJ2-7
d_call: NA
cdr3_nt: TGTGCCAGCAGCCTAGGCGGCGGACAAACCTACGAGCAGTACTTC
cdr3_aa: CASSLGGGQTYEQYF

clone_size: NA
v_call: TRBV2
j_call: TRBJ2-7
d_call: TRBD2
cdr3_nt: TGTGCCAGCACTAGCGGTCTCGACGGGCAGTACTTC
cdr3_aa: CASTSGLDGQYF

clone_size: NA
v_call: TRBV5-1
j_call: TRBJ1-1
d_call: NA
cdr3_nt: TGCGCCAGCAGCTTGGGGGATAACACTGAAGCTTTCTTT
cdr3_aa: CASSLGDNTEAFF

clone_size: many
v_call: TRBV20-1
j_call: TRBJ1-5
d_call: TRBD1
cdr3_nt: TGCAGTGCTAGGGACAGGGTCAGTAGCAATCAGCCCCAGCATTTT
cdr3_aa: CSARDRVSSNQPQHF

clone_size: many
v_call: TRBV4-1
j_call: TRBJ1-1
d_call: TRBD1
cdr3_nt: TGCGCCAGCTCACAGGGGGAGAACACTGAAGCTTTCTTT
cdr3_aa: CASSQGENTEAFF

clone_size: few
v_call: TRBV28
j_call: TRBJ2-1
d_call: TRBD2
cdr3_nt: TGTGCCAGCAGTCCCCCAGATATGTTTTCTAGCGGGAAGGGAAGGGATGAGCAGTTCTTC
cdr3_aa: CASSPPDMFSSGKGRDEQFF

clone_size: many
v_call: TRBV27
j_call: TRBJ2-1
d_call: TRBD1
cdr3_nt: TGTGCCAGCCGGCTTTCGACAGGGCCCATCCATGAGCAGTTCTTC
cdr3_aa: CASRLSTGPIHEQFF

clone_size: few
v_call: TRBV6-2/TRBV6-3
j_call: TRBJ2-7
d_call: TRBD2
cdr3_nt: TGTGCCAGCACCAGCGGGAATTCCTACGAGCAGTACTTC
cdr3_aa: CASTSGNSYEQYF

clone_size: many
v_call: TRBV29-1
j_call: TRBJ1-1
d_call: TRBD1
cdr3_nt: TGCAGCGTCCGATTTGACAGGGTAGGCACTGAAGCTTTCTTT
cdr3_aa: CSVRFDRVGTEAFF

clone_size: many
v_call: TRBV12-3/TRBV12-4
j_call: TRBJ1-4
d_call: NA
cdr3_nt: TGTGCCAGCACCGACTCCGTGGCGGCTAATGAAAAACTGTTTTTT
cdr3_aa: CASTDSVAANEKLFF

clone_size: many
v_call: TRBV5-6
j_call: TRBJ1-5
d_call: TRBD1
cdr3_nt: TGTGCCAGCAGCTACACAGGGGGCGGCAATCAGCCCCAGCATTTT
cdr3_aa: CASSYTGGGNQPQHF

clone_size: many
v_call: TRBV6-2/TRBV6-3
j_call: TRBJ1-1
d_call: TRBD1
cdr3_nt: TGTGCCAGCAGTGCAGGGGGATACACTGAAGCTTTCTTT
cdr3_aa: CASSAGGYTEAFF

clone_size: NA
v_call: TRBV20-1
j_call: TRBJ1-5
d_call: TRBD1
cdr3_nt: TGCAGTGCTAGGCCCCAGACAGGGTTTCAGCCCCAGCATTTT
cdr3_aa: CSARPQTGFQPQHF

clone_size: few
v_call: TRBV3-1
j_call: TRBJ1-2
d_call: NA
cdr3_nt: TGTGCCAGCAGCCAAGGCCACCGGGACCGATTTAACTATGGCTACACCTTC
cdr3_aa: CASSQGHRDRFNYGYTF

clone_size: many
v_call: TRBV7-3
j_call: TRBJ1-1
d_call: NA
cdr3_nt: TGTGCCAGCAGCTTAAGTATATCCACTGAAGCTTTCTTT
cdr3_aa: CASSLSISTEAFF

clone_size: many
v_call: TRBV2
j_call: TRBJ2-7
d_call: TRBD1
cdr3_nt: TGTGCCAGGAGTACAGGGGCTGATCCATACGAGCAGTACTTC
cdr3_aa: CARSTGADPYEQYF

clone_size: many
v_call: TRBV30
j_call: TRBJ2-7
d_call: NA
cdr3_nt: TGTGCCTGGCGCGGGCGGTACAGCTACGAGCAGTACTTC
cdr3_aa: CAWRGRYSYEQYF

clone_size: NA
v_call: TRBV29-1
j_call: TRBJ1-1
d_call: NA
cdr3_nt: TGCAGCGTTGTCCCCCCGGGGAACACTGAAGCTTTCTTT
cdr3_aa: CSVVPPGNTEAFF

clone_size: many
v_call: TRBV6-5
j_call: TRBJ2-1
d_call: NA
cdr3_nt: TGTACAAGCGGGCAGTCCTACAATGAGCAGTTCTTC
cdr3_aa: CTSGQSYNEQFF

clone_size: many
v_call: TRBV5-1
j_call: TRBJ2-2
d_call: TRBD2
cdr3_nt: TGCGCCAGCAGCGGGACTAGCGGAGGCACCGGGGAGCTGTTTTTT
cdr3_aa: CASSGTSGGTGELFF

clone_size: many
v_call: TRBV12-3/TRBV12-4
j_call: TRBJ1-1
d_call: TRBD1
cdr3_nt: TGTGCCAGCAGGGGGACAGGGCCTGAAGCTTTCTTT
cdr3_aa: CASRGTGPEAFF

clone_size: many
v_call: TRBV29-1
j_call: TRBJ1-1
d_call: NA
cdr3_nt: TGCAGCGTCGCCGGACGGCTGAACACTGAAGCTTTCTTT
cdr3_aa: CSVAGRLNTEAFF

clone_size: NA
v_call: TRBV4-1
j_call: TRBJ1-4
d_call: NA
cdr3_nt: TGCGCCAGCAGCCAAGTCCGGGAGACTAATGAAAAACTGTTTTTT
cdr3_aa: CASSQVRETNEKLFF

clone_size: many
v_call: TRBV12-3/TRBV12-4
j_call: TRBJ1-6
d_call: NA
cdr3_nt: TGTGCCAGCAGGGAGGACAGCGCTAATTCACCCCTCCACTTT
cdr3_aa: CASREDSANSPLHF